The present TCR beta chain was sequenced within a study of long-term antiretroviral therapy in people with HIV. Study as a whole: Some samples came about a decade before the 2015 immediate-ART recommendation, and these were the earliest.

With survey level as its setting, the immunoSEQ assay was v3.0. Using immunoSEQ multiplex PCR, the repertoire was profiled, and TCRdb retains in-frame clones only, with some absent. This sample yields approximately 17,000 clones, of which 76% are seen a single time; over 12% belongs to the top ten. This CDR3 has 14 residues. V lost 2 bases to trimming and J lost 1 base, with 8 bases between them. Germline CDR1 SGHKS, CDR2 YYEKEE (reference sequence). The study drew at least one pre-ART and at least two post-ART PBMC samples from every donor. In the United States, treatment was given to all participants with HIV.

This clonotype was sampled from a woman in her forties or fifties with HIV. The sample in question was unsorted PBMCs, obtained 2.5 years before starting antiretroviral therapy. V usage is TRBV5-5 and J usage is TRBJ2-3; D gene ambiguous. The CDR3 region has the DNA TGTGCCAGCAGCTTTTCGTGGGGCACAGATACGCAGTATTTT. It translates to CASSFSWGTDTQYF.